These T cell receptor beta chains were read from a single sample in a study of CD8 T cells in Susac syndrome. TCRdb reprocessed the immunoSEQ multiplex PCR reads with MiXCR, giving one entry per CDR3 protein. The top ten hold 0.13% of the sample, which has 150,000 to 200,000 distinct CDR3 sequences, approximately 92% seen once. Sequences were obtained from CD4+ T cells from PBMCs. The source is a human donor in good health. CDR3s include the opening cysteine and the closing phenylalanine or tryptophan. A D gene is named only where the DNA matches it firmly. Expanded clones get a size class; other rows say once, few or many, or leave the size out.

DNA,CDR3,size,V,J,D
TGCAGTGCTATAGAGGCCAGGGGGAATCAGCCCCAGCATTTT,CSAIEARGNQPQHF,NA,TRBV20-1,TRBJ1-5,TRBD1
TGTGCCAGCAGCCAAGAGGAGGAAGGAGGCACGCAGTATTTT,CASSQEEEGGTQYF,NA,TRBV3-1,TRBJ2-3,NA
TGTGCCATCAGTGAACAAGGGTCCTACGAGCAGTACTTC,CAISEQGSYEQYF,NA,TRBV10-3,TRBJ2-7,NA
TGTGCCAGCAGCTTGGTGGGCCACAGTGCACCTTACAATGAGCAGTTCTTC,CASSLVGHSAPYNEQFF,NA,TRBV5-4,TRBJ2-1,NA
TGTGCCAGCAGCTTAACGGTCCAGACAACCGGGGAGCTGTTTTTT,CASSLTVQTTGELFF,NA,TRBV7-3,TRBJ2-2,NA
TGCAGCGGAGGACAGGGGTACACCGGGGAGCTGTTTTTT,CSGGQGYTGELFF,NA,TRBV29-1,TRBJ2-2,TRBD1
TGTGCCAGCAGCCAAGTGTGGGACAGGGGGGGGAAACTGTTTTTT,CASSQVWDRGGKLFF,NA,TRBV3-1,TRBJ1-4,TRBD1
TGTGCCAGCAGACCCGACAGGTCGAGCTCCTACGAGCAGTACTTC,CASRPDRSSSYEQYF,once,TRBV6-5,TRBJ2-7,NA
TGTGCCAGCAGCCGACAGGGCAGTGGTGGCTACACCTTC,CASSRQGSGGYTF,NA,TRBV6-2/TRBV6-3,TRBJ1-2,TRBD1
TGTGCCAGCTCACTAGGGGGCAGGCAGCAAGAGACCCAGTACTTC,CASSLGGRQQETQYF,NA,TRBV7-9,TRBJ2-5,TRBD1
TGTGCCAGCAGCGCAACCGGGACAGGGAGGACCGGGGAGCTGTTTTTT,CASSATGTGRTGELFF,once,TRBV7-3,TRBJ2-2,TRBD1
TGTGCCAGCAGTGAGGGCGGAAGCAATCAGCCCCAGCATTTT,CASSEGGSNQPQHF,NA,TRBV6-1,TRBJ1-5,NA
TGCAGTGGGCGGGGGAAGAGCTCCTACAATGAGCAGTTCTTC,CSGRGKSSYNEQFF,NA,TRBV20-1,TRBJ2-1,TRBD2
TGTGCCTGGAGTAGAGGGGGCCGGAACAATGAGCAGTTCTTC,CAWSRGGRNNEQFF,NA,TRBV30,TRBJ2-1,TRBD1
TGTGCCAGCAGGGACTCCGAAGAGACCCAGTACTTC,CASRDSEETQYF,NA,TRBV3-1,TRBJ2-5,NA
TGTGCCAGCAGTGCTCCCCCCGGGACAGCATCGGCCTACGAGCAGTACTTC,CASSAPPGTASAYEQYF,NA,TRBV2,TRBJ2-7,TRBD1
TGTGCCAGCAGTGATGCCGGACCCGGCACCGGGGAGCTGTTTTTT,CASSDAGPGTGELFF,NA,TRBV25-1,TRBJ2-2,NA
TGTGCCAGCAGCGTAGAGAGGGACTATGGCTACACCTTC,CASSVERDYGYTF,NA,TRBV9,TRBJ1-2,NA
TGTGCCAGCAGCTTAAGGATCATGGACTACGAGCAGTACTTC,CASSLRIMDYEQYF,NA,TRBV7-3,TRBJ2-7,NA
TGTGCCAGCAGTTTCGAGGGGGCCACTGAAGCTTTCTTT,CASSFEGATEAFF,NA,TRBV27,TRBJ1-1,TRBD1
TGTGCCAGCAGCTTACTAGCGGGGGGAATAGATACGCAGTATTTT,CASSLLAGGIDTQYF,NA,TRBV7-9,TRBJ2-3,TRBD2
TGTGCCAGCAGCCAAGTCTGGACAGGGGGCAACGAGCAGTACTTC,CASSQVWTGGNEQYF,NA,TRBV3-1,TRBJ2-7,TRBD1
TGTGCCAGCAGCTTAGGCAGGCGCGAGCAGTACTTC,CASSLGRREQYF,few,TRBV7-3,TRBJ2-7,NA
TGTGCCAGCAGTTACGGAGGGGCCGTTGGAAACACCATATATTTT,CASSYGGAVGNTIYF,NA,TRBV6-6,TRBJ1-3,NA
TGTGCCAGCAGGAAGCCGGGCGGGGGAGGCACAGATACGCAGTATTTT,CASRKPGGGGTDTQYF,NA,TRBV6-1,TRBJ2-3,TRBD2
TGCGCCAGCAGCTTGAGGAGTGTACGGAATGAGCAGTTCTTC,CASSLRSVRNEQFF,NA,TRBV5-1,TRBJ2-1,NA
TGTGCCAGCAGCTGGCGGACGGGACCCTACGAGCAGTACTTC,CASSWRTGPYEQYF,once,TRBV5-6,TRBJ2-7,NA
TGTGCCAGCAGCGCCTTCGTGGGGAGCGGAAACACCATATATTTT,CASSAFVGSGNTIYF,NA,TRBV9,TRBJ1-3,NA
TGTGCCAGCAGCGTGACCAGTCAATCTGAAGCTTTCTTT,CASSVTSQSEAFF,NA,TRBV9,TRBJ1-1,NA
TGTGCCAGCAGTTCCTACCGGGGAGGGGACAACTATGGCTACACCTTC,CASSSYRGGDNYGYTF,once,TRBV6-6,TRBJ1-2,NA
TGTGCCAGCGCCCAAGGCGGGGGGCGCTACACAGATACGCAGTATTTT,CASAQGGGRYTDTQYF,NA,TRBV6-6,TRBJ2-3,TRBD2
TGCAGTGCTAGAGATACTGGCGGGGGGGCGAATACGCAGTATTTT,CSARDTGGGANTQYF,NA,TRBV20-1,TRBJ2-3,TRBD2
TGCGCCAGCAGCTTTGGGGGTGAAGCTTTCTTT,CASSFGGEAFF,NA,TRBV5-1,TRBJ1-1,NA
TGTGCCAGCAGCTTAGGACCGGGAGATACGCAGTATTTT,CASSLGPGDTQYF,NA,TRBV7-9,TRBJ2-3,NA
TGCGCCAGCAGCCTCTCGACAGGGCTCCAAGAGACCCAGTACTTC,CASSLSTGLQETQYF,NA,TRBV5-1,TRBJ2-5,TRBD1